This TCR beta chain was observed in a study of beta chain features in type 1 diabetes. Trimming left V 5 bases short and J 2 bases short, with 10 bases between. CDR1 and CDR2 (germline): SGHTA, FQGNSA. CDR3 length: 14 amino acids. The investigators reverse transcribed all of the isolated RNA, so they sequenced expressed TCRB transcripts. Here immunoSEQ multiplex PCR was the method, and the copy in TCRdb shows in-frame clones only, minus some. The top ten hold roughly 0.06% of the sample, which has hundreds of thousands of clones, about 30% seen once. This sequence joins TRBV7-2 and TRBJ2-1, with D perhaps TRBD1 or TRBD2 (5 bases each). Sequencing used naive CD4+ T cells from blood. This clonotype was sampled from a young man in good health. The CDR3 sequence is CASSPRGAYNEQFF. CDR3 nucleotide sequence: TGTGCCAGCAGCCCGAGGGGAGCCTACAATGAGCAGTTCTTC.